This passage covers 30 T cell receptor beta chains from one sample sequenced in a study of blood T cell repertoires in COVID-19. Clones were read by immunoSEQ multiplex PCR, and TCRdb kept only the in-frame ones, dropping some. Of under 200,000 clones listed, roughly 82% were seen once; the top ten hold 5.6%. Input material: PBMCs or T cells enriched from blood (not recorded which). The receptors shown here come from a man aged 40-49 years with acute COVID-19.

The chain links TRBV14 to TRBJ1-3; D remains ambiguous. This CDR3 spans 14 amino acids. Germline CDR1 SGHDN, CDR2 FVKESK. V was shortened by 1 base and J by 6 bases, with 10 bases between the two germline ends. The CDR3 bases are TGTGCCAGCAGCCAAGCGGGTGCTGAAAACACCATATATTTT. Encoded protein: CASSQAGAENTIYF.

This rearrangement joins TRBV6-6 to TRBJ2-7; no clear D gene. The germline CDR1 and CDR2 sequences are MNHNY and SVGAGI (reference sequence). Trimming took off 4 bases at V and 2 bases at J, with 9 bases between the two ends. This CDR3 spans 13 amino acids. The chain's CDR3 is CASSSYTPYEQYF. In nucleotides, the CDR3 is TGTGCCAGCAGTTCGTACACCCCCTACGAGCAGTACTTC.

V and J are TRBV30 and TRBJ1-1; 10 bases align to TRBD1. V lost 8 bases to trimming and J lost 0 bases; unmatched junction nucleotides: 6. Germline V gene sequence: CDR1 GTSNPN, CDR2 SVGIG (reference sequence). The CDR3 consists of 14 residues. The CDR3 is CARTGGRVNTEAFF. The DNA of the CDR3 is TGTGCCCGGACAGGGGGACGGGTGAACACTGAAGCTTTCTTT.

The chain links TRBV7-3 to TRBJ2-3; 10 positions agree with TRBD2. This CDR3 is built from 16 residues. With V trimmed by 2 bases and J by 4 bases, 6 bases remained unmatched. Germline CDR1 is SGHTA and CDR2 is FQGTGA. The CDR3 spells CASSLSSGRISDTQYF. The CDR3 nucleotides read TGTGCCAGCAGCTTATCTAGCGGGAGAATTTCAGATACGCAGTATTTT.

This chain connects TRBV9 to TRBJ2-7; 9 nucleotides match TRBD2. Germline CDR1 reads SGDLS; CDR2 reads YYNGEE. After removal of 2 bases from V and 3 bases from J, the junction contained 9 bases not matched to a gene. This CDR3 has 16 amino acids. The CDR3 loop reads CASSVYASGTDYEQYF. The CDR3 coding sequence is TGTGCCAGCAGCGTGTACGCTAGCGGGACCGACTACGAGCAGTACTTC. The full variable domain, in which reference TRBV9 and TRBJ2-7 provide the parts outside the CDR3, is DSGVTQTPKHLITATGQRVTLRCSPRSGDLSVYWYQQSLDQGLQFLIQYYNGEERAKGNILERFSAQQFPDLHSELNLSSLELGDSALYFCASSVYASGTDYEQYFGPGTRLTVT.

Concerning this clone itself: The junction departs from germline at one end; a sequencing error may be responsible. The chain combines TRBV5-8 with TRBJ1-3; D remains ambiguous. CDR1 is SGHTS and CDR2 is YDEGEE in the germline V gene. The CDR3 is made up of 12 amino acids. The CDR3 reads CASSRWLSQAEF. The CDR3 coding sequence is TGTGCCAGCAGCCGATGGTTATCTCAGGCTGAATTT.

This chain links TRBV5-4 with TRBJ1-1, with D maybe TRBD1 (5 bases). The CDR3 consists of 13 residues. The V and J ends lost 4 bases and 1 base respectively, with 8 bases between them. Germline CDR1 reads SGHNT; CDR2 reads YYREEE (reference sequence). The CDR3 DNA is TGTGCCAGCAGCCGTGACAGGAACACTGAAGCTTTCTTT. This codes for CASSRDRNTEAFF.

The genes are TRBV9 and TRBJ1-1, with 7 bases lining up with TRBD1. Trimming at V came to 0 bases and at J to 0 bases, leaving 2 bases not matched to a gene. CDR3 size: 15 residues. The germline gives CDR1 SGDLS, CDR2 YYNGEE. The CDR3 DNA is TGTGCCAGCAGCGTAGGGGGACAGCTGAACACTGAAGCTTTCTTT. Its protein is CASSVGGQLNTEAFF.

J is TRBJ1-3 and V is TRBV21-1; TRBD1, the table's D call, was not compared with the DNA. TRBV21-1 is annotated as a pseudogene. The CDR3 consists of 15 residues. The CDR3 region is CASSKALTGGDTIYF. In DNA, the CDR3 is TGTGCCAGCAGCAAAGCGCTTACAGGGGGGGACACCATATATTTT.

The chain combines TRBV6-5 with TRBJ2-7; a possible D gene is TRBD2 (5 bases). Germline CDR1 and CDR2: MNHEY and SVGAGI. CDR3 length equals 11 residues. V was clipped by 11 bases and J by 6 bases, with 14 bases between them. The CDR3 coding sequence is TGTGCCTCTCATAGCAGCGGCGAGCAGTACTTC. Protein product: CASHSSGEQYF.

The CDR3 protein is CASSEGGYRAAGIQYF. As DNA, the CDR3 is TGTGCCAGCAGTGAGGGGGGGTACCGCGCTGCCGGCATTCAGTACTTC. The chain carries TRBV6-1 and TRBJ2-4; 7 bases agree with TRBD2. The germline gives CDR1 MNHNS, CDR2 SASEGT. The J segment lost 9 bases and the V segment lost 3 bases, leaving 14 bases of the junction unmatched. This CDR3 spans 16 amino acids.

The chain couples TRBV24-1 to TRBJ2-3; 9 nucleotides line up with TRBD1. The length of the CDR3 is 16 residues. The trim removed 7 bases at V and 2 bases at J, leaving 9 bases unmatched. The germline V gene has CDR1 KGHDR and CDR2 SFDVKD. This chain's CDR3 is CATRGTGRANTDTQYF. CDR3 sequence (DNA): TGTGCCACCAGGGGGACAGGGAGGGCTAACACAGATACGCAGTATTTT.

This clone showed up just once. The chain combines TRBV7-2 with TRBJ2-6; D may be TRBD2 (6 bases). V was pared by 4 bases and J by 6 bases, with 13 bases between. Germline-derived CDR1 and CDR2 are SGHTA and FQGNSA. The CDR3 length is 15 residues. The CDR3 DNA sequence: TGTGCCAGCAGCTCGGAGGGGACGGTGGCCAACGTCCTGACTTTC. Protein product: CASSSEGTVANVLTF. Variable domain in full (rest from reference TRBV7-2 and TRBJ2-6): GAGVSQSPSNKVTEKGKDVELRCDPISGHTALYWYRQSLGQGLEFLIYFQGNSAPDKSGLPSDRFSAERTGGSVSTLTIQRTQQEDSAVYLCASSSEGTVANVLTFGAGSRLTVL.

The V and J genes are TRBV9 and TRBJ2-1, with TRBD2 matching 9 bases. This CDR3 contains 15 residues. The V gene end was trimmed by 0 bases and the J gene end by 7 bases; junction bases not matched to a gene: 5. The germline V gene encodes CDR1 SGDLS and CDR2 YYNGEE. CDR3 residues: CASSVGASGNNEQFF. CDR3 nucleotide sequence: TGTGCCAGCAGCGTAGGAGCTAGCGGGAATAATGAGCAGTTCTTC.

This clone has a handful of counts. The V gene is TRBV6-2 or TRBV6-3, the J gene TRBJ2-5; D is ambiguous. V was trimmed by 2 bases and J by 4 bases, leaving 5 bases between them. The CDR3 contains 12 residues. Germline V lookup: CDR1 MNHEY, CDR2 SVGEGT. CDR3 bases: TGTGCCAGCAGTTACCCGGTAGAGACCCAGTACTTC. Amino acid sequence: CASSYPVETQYF.

The chain uses TRBV19 and TRBJ2-1; maybe TRBD2 (5 bases). CDR1 LNHDA and CDR2 SQIVND come from the germline V gene (reference sequence). The CDR3 has 12 amino acids. The V and J ends lost 10 bases and 4 bases respectively, with 11 bases between them. In DNA, the CDR3 is TGTGCCACCACGGACTTATACAATGAGCAGTTCTTC. The encoded protein is CATTDLYNEQFF.

The rearrangement joins TRBV4-1 to TRBJ2-7; 7 nucleotides line up with TRBD1. V trimming: 2 bases; J trimming: 6 bases; junction bases outside the gene matches: 7. The CDR3 sequence is 14 residues long. Germline lookup yields CDR1 MGHRA and CDR2 YSYEKL. The CDR3 region is CASSQTGDLREQYF. The DNA of the CDR3 is TGCGCCAGCAGCCAAACAGGGGACCTACGCGAGCAGTACTTC.

This clone was seen only once. CDR3 in amino acids: CASRSAGELFF. CDR3 sequence (DNA): TGTGCCAGCAGGTCCGCCGGGGAGCTGTTTTTT. The chain uses TRBV19 and TRBJ2-2, with D hard to call. Germline CDR1 LNHDA, CDR2 SQIVND (reference sequence). Trimming removed 9 bases at V and 6 bases at J, with 8 bases between. CDR3 size: 11 residues.

The chain employs TRBV11-2 and TRBJ2-5; TRBD2 agrees at 10 bases. Germline CDR1 SGHAT, CDR2 FQNNGV. The CDR3 spans 16 residues. Trimming at V came to 1 base and at J to 5 bases, leaving 7 bases not matched to a gene. The CDR3 DNA follows: TGTGCCAGCAGCTTAGGAGCTAGCGGGAGTGAGGAGACCCAGTACTTC. Translation gives CASSLGASGSEETQYF.

The chain joins TRBV12-3 or TRBV12-4 to TRBJ1-3; no reliable D call. Trimming removed 8 bases at V and 1 base at J, with 9 bases between. This CDR3 region has 13 residues. CDR3 residues: CASLWASGNTIYF. The CDR3 coding sequence is TGTGCCAGCCTGTGGGCTTCTGGAAACACCATATATTTT.

The chain carries TRBV7-2 and TRBJ1-1; D possibly corresponds to TRBD1 (6 bases). This CDR3 spans 13 amino acids. Germline V gene lookup returns CDR1 SGHTA and CDR2 FQGNSA. V lost 5 bases, J lost 6 bases, and 13 bases lay in between. The CDR3 here is CASSPDRPPEAFF. As DNA, the CDR3 is TGTGCCAGCAGCCCAGACAGGCCCCCTGAAGCTTTCTTT.

The chain combines TRBV30 with TRBJ2-7, with D perhaps matching TRBD2 (5 bases). This CDR3 has 11 amino acids. Trimming cost V 7 bases and J 3 bases, with 10 bases left between them. In germline, CDR1 is GTSNPN, CDR2 SVGIG (reference sequence). CDR3 protein: CASGSRYEQYF. The DNA for the CDR3 is TGTGCCTCGGGATCGCGCTACGAGCAGTACTTC.

To note about this clone: It is likely a read error, because the conserved phenylalanine at the end of the CDR3 is missing. The DNA is left out, because the CDR3 cannot be placed on it with certainty; the CDR3 is given as TCRdb lists it. The chain has TRBV5-1 and TRBJ2-4; TRBD2, the table's D call, was not compared with the DNA. The CDR3 region is 8 residues in length, termini included. Germline CDR1 is SGHRS and CDR2 is YFSETQ. This chain's CDR3 is CASRNTRN.

As regards this clone: One end of the junction does not line up with germline, which may come from a read error. The chain carries TRBV11-2 and TRBJ2-5; TRBD2 is a possible D gene (6 bases). The CDR3 length is 16 residues. The V gene's germline CDR1 is SGHAT and CDR2 FQNNGV. The CDR3: CASSIDRDFFQETQYF. CDR3 bases: TGTGCCAGCAGCATAGATCGGGACTTCTTCCAAGAGACCCAGTACTTC. Combining the CDR3 with reference TRBV11-2 and TRBJ2-5 gives the whole variable domain EAGVAQSPRYKIIEKRQSVAFWCNPISGHATLYWYQQILGQGPKLLIQFQNNGVVDDSQLPKDRFSAERLKGVDSTLKIQPAKLEDSAVYLCASSIDRDFFQETQYFGPGTRLLVL.

This chain connects TRBV2 to TRBJ2-7, with D possibly matching TRBD1 (6 bases). The CDR3 is 15 residues long. V shed 7 bases and J shed 3 bases, with 19 bases lying between them. From germline, CDR1 is SNHLY and CDR2 FYNNEI. The CDR3, as DNA: TGTGCCAGCACCGGCTGGGACACCAAAGGCTACGAGCAGTACTTC. Translated: CASTGWDTKGYEQYF.

The gene calls are TRBV7-3 and TRBJ2-5, with 7 bases fitting TRBD2. This CDR3 contains 15 residues. Germline V gives CDR1 SGHTA, CDR2 FQGTGA. Trimming at V came to 4 bases and at J to 4 bases, leaving 9 bases not matched to a gene. The DNA of the CDR3 is TGTGCCAGCAGCTATTCAGCGGGATGGGGAGAGACCCAGTACTTC. Its protein product is CASSYSAGWGETQYF.

The chain has TRBV28 and TRBJ1-2, with TRBD1 identical over 8 bases. This CDR3 region has 16 residues. Germline-derived CDR1 and CDR2 are MDHEN and SYDVKM. J lost 4 bases, V lost 4 bases, and 11 bases had no gene match. The CDR3 DNA is TGTGCCAGCAGTTCCCCGGGGACAGGAGGGGGCTATGGCTACACCTTC. It codes for CASSSPGTGGGYGYTF.

The chain carries TRBV20-1 and TRBJ1-5; weak D call: TRBD1 (5 bases). V gave up 3 bases and J gave up 8 bases, with 14 bases separating them. The germline gives CDR1 DFQATT, CDR2 SNEGSKA (reference sequence). CDR3 length: 13 residues. In DNA, the CDR3 is TGCAGTGCTAGTAGACAGAACTTGGAGCCCCAGCATTTT. It is translated as CSASRQNLEPQHF.

The chain couples TRBV5-1 to TRBJ2-2; no clear D. V was clipped by 3 bases and J by 0 bases, with 12 bases between them. This CDR3 comprises 16 residues. CDR1 SGHRS and CDR2 YFSETQ come from the germline V gene. The CDR3 nucleotides read TGCGCCAGCAGCTCCGAGCCAGCGCCGAACACCGGGGAGCTGTTTTTT. Its translation is CASSSEPAPNTGELFF.

The chain carries TRBV12-5 and TRBJ2-3, with a weak D call TRBD1 (7 bases). The germline gives CDR1 LGHNT, CDR2 FRNRAP. This CDR3 contains 13 residues. V lost 5 bases and J lost 5, with 11 bases in between. The CDR3 DNA is TGTGCTAGTGGTACTCAGGGGGGAGATACGCAGTATTTT. This gives the protein CASGTQGGDTQYF.